This entry lists 4 T cell receptor beta chains sequenced from one sample in a study of CD8+ T cells in alopecia areata. The sequencing template was cDNA reverse transcribed from extracted RNA. TCRdb's table, derived via immunoSEQ multiplex PCR, lists solely in-frame clones and lacks some. The repertoire shows around 110,000 clones, none seen only once; the top ten take roughly 21%. Sequencing was performed on lesional skin. The receptors come from a C3H/HeJ mouse with alopecia areata. This strain has MHC haplotype H2-k.

This clone has only a few counts. Gene names and germline refer to mouse. The observed sequence ends 4 residues before the CDR3 terminus, with the missing tail filled in from the germline J gene. This sample also contains other DNA sequences that code for the same CDR3. J is TRBJ2-4 and V is TRBV13-1; TRBD2 agrees at 8 bases. Germline loops: CDR1 NSHNY, CDR2 SYGAGN. V lost 2 bases to trimming and J lost 0 bases; unmatched junction nucleotides: 2. CDR3 length: 15 amino acids. The CDR3 DNA, read in part, is TGTGCCAGCAGTGACGGACTGGGTAGTCAAAAC. Its translation: CASSDGLGSQN. The entire CDR3 protein reads CASSDGLGSQNTLYF.

Only a few counts were recorded for this clone. TCRdb gives a protein that differs at residue 13 from what the DNA encodes, so the protein here is translated from the DNA. Genes here carry mouse names. The CDR3 goes on 3 residues after the read ends, and that part is filled in from the germline J gene. The chain recombines TRBV13-2 with TRBJ1-6, with TRBD1 as a possible D gene (6 bases). TRBJ1-6 carries the ORF label, with uncertain function. CDR1 and CDR2 from the germline V gene are NNHNN and SYGAGS (reference sequence). The length of the CDR3 is 16 residues. The ends were cut back, 0 bases at V and 5 bases at J, with 12 bases in the middle. CDR3 sequence reads: CASGDGGGRDNSPLYF. Incomplete CDR3 DNA: TGTGCCAGCGGTGATGGGGGGGGCAGGGATAATTCGCCC.

In the case of this clone: Germline and genes here are mouse. The read falls 4 residues short of the CDR3 end, and the missing part is taken from the germline J gene. The V and J genes are TRBV5 and TRBJ2-7; 12 nucleotides match TRBD2. Germline-derived CDR1 and CDR2 are LGHNA and YNLKQL (reference sequence). The CDR3 extends over 14 amino acids. CDR3 amino acids: CASSRLGGRDEQYF. The sequenced part of the CDR3 DNA is TGTGCCAGCAGTCGACTGGGGGGGCGCGAT.

In the case of this clone: All gene names here are mouse names. From the germline J gene comes the end of the CDR3, since the read stops 4 residues before it. V usage is TRBV13-1 and J usage is TRBJ2-7; TRBD2 is a possible D gene (7 bases). The CDR3 spans 14 residues. Per germline, CDR1 NSHNY and CDR2 SYGAGN. Incomplete CDR3 DNA: TGTGCCAGCAGTGATGAGGGGGGGGGATAT. Protein product: CASSDEGGGY. The whole CDR3 reads CASSDEGGGYEQYF.